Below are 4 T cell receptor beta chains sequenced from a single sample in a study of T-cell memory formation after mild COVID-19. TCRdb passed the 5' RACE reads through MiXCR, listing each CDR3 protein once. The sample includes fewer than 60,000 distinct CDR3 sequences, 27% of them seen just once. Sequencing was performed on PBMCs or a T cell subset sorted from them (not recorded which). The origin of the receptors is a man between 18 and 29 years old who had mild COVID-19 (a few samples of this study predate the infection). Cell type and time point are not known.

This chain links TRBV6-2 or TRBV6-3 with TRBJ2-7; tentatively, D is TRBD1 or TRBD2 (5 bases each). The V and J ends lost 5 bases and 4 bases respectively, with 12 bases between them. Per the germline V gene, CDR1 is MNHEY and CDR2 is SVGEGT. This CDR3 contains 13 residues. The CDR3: CASSPLGAYEQYF. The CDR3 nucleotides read TGTGCCAGCAGTCCCCTCGGGGCGTACGAGCAGTACTTC.

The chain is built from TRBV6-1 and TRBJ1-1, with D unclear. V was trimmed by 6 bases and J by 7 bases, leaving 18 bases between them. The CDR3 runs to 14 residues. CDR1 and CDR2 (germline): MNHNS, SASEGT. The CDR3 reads CASRITLGIHEAFF. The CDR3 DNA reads TGTGCCAGCAGGATAACCTTGGGGATCCATGAAGCTTTCTTT.

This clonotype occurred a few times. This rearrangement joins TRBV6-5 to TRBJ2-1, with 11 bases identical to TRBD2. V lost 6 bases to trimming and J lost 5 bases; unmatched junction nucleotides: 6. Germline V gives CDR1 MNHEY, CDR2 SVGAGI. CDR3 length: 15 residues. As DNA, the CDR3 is TGTGCCAGCAGCCGACTAGCGGGGAGCCACAATGAGCAGTTCTTC. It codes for CASSRLAGSHNEQFF.

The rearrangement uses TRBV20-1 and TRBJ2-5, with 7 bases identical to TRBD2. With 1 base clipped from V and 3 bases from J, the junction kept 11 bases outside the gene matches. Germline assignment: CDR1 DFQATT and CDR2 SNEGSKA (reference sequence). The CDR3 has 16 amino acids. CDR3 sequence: CSARAPGGGGKETQYF. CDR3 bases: TGCAGTGCTAGAGCCCCTGGGGGGGGAGGGAAAGAGACCCAGTACTTC.